Below, 16 T cell receptor beta chains from the same sample are listed, as sequenced in a study of sequential checkpoint blockade in melanoma. Treatment described: randomized to nivolumab then ipilimumab (arm A) or the reverse (arm B). Sequenced by immunoSEQ multiplex PCR; TCRdb stores in-frame clones only, minus some. The top ten hold under 25% of the sample, which has approximately 4,000 clones, under 75% seen once. The sample consisted of CD8+ T cells sorted from blood (inferred from file names), taken from a patient given nivolumab and ipilimumab in sequence. The receptors were gathered from a human donor with melanoma.

The rearrangement joins TRBV7-6 to TRBJ2-7; 7 bases fit TRBD1. With 1 base clipped from V and 5 bases from J, the junction kept 8 bases outside the gene matches. Per germline, CDR1 SGHVS and CDR2 FNYEAQ. This CDR3 has 15 residues. CDR3 sequence (DNA): TGTGCCAGCAGCTTAGACCCCGGACAGGTGGACGAGCAGTACTTC. This encodes CASSLDPGQVDEQYF.

This sequence joins TRBV7-9 and TRBJ1-1, with a weak D call TRBD1 (6 bases). CDR1 SEHNR and CDR2 FQNEAQ come from the germline V gene (reference sequence). V was cut by 1 base and J by 7 bases, with 10 bases left in between. The CDR3 loop spans 13 amino acids. The CDR3 loop reads CASSLGTANEAFF. In DNA, the CDR3 is TGTGCCAGCAGCTTAGGGACAGCGAATGAAGCTTTCTTT.

In this sample, this clone turned up once. V and J are TRBV29-1 and TRBJ2-7; TRBD2 aligns across 7 bases. The CDR3 covers 13 residues. The V and J ends lost 4 bases and 0 bases, in that order; junction bases with no gene match: 3. Germline CDR1 reads SQVTM; CDR2 reads ANQGSEA. The CDR3 spells CSVGRGSSYEQYF. The DNA for the CDR3 is TGCAGCGTTGGGCGGGGGAGCTCCTACGAGCAGTACTTC.

V gene TRBV4-2 combines with J gene TRBJ1-5, with D uncertain. In germline, CDR1 is LGHNA, CDR2 YNFKEQ. V shed 5 bases and J shed 6 bases, with 8 bases lying between them. The CDR3 is 12 amino acids. The CDR3: CASSNFRQPQHF. Written as DNA, the CDR3 is TGTGCCAGCAGCAATTTTCGTCAGCCCCAGCATTTT.

V is TRBV19 and J is TRBJ1-4, with unresolved D. The ends were cut back, 3 bases at V and 0 bases at J, with 8 bases in the middle. In germline, CDR1 is LNHDA, CDR2 SQIVND (reference sequence). CDR3 length: 15 residues. The CDR3 region is CASSIVSATNEKLFF. For the CDR3, the DNA is TGTGCCAGTAGTATCGTGTCGGCAACTAATGAAAAACTGTTTTTT.

V gene TRBV5-6 combines with J gene TRBJ2-7, with 8 bases that match TRBD2. Germline CDR1 reads SGHDT; CDR2 reads YYEEEE. V shed 4 bases, J shed 3 bases, and the junction held 9 bases outside the gene matches. CDR3 length: 15 residues. CDR3 residues: CASSGPGLAYYEQYF. The CDR3, as DNA: TGTGCCAGCAGCGGGCCTGGACTAGCCTACTACGAGCAGTACTTC.

The V gene is TRBV6-6, the J gene TRBJ1-1, with a possible D match to TRBD1 (6 bases). Germline-derived CDR1 and CDR2 are MNHNY and SVGAGI (reference sequence). The CDR3 runs 12 residues. V was cut by 6 bases and J by 2 bases, with 7 bases left in between. CDR3 DNA: TGTGCCAGCAGACAGGGAAACACTGAAGCTTTCTTT. As protein: CASRQGNTEAFF.

CDR3 nucleotide sequence: TGTGCCAGCAGCCGGACAGACAACTACGAGCAGTACTTC. Protein product: CASSRTDNYEQYF. V and J are TRBV5-5 and TRBJ2-7, with D perhaps matching TRBD1 (6 bases). CDR3 size: 13 residues. V lost 4 bases to trimming and J lost 3 bases, with 11 bases between them. Germline loops: CDR1 SGHKS, CDR2 YYEKEE (reference sequence).

This sequence joins TRBV9 and TRBJ2-7; TRBD2 might be the D (5 bases). The germline V and J ends were trimmed by 4 bases and 6 bases, with 14 bases remaining between them. This CDR3 spans 13 amino acids. The germline gives CDR1 SGDLS, CDR2 YYNGEE. The CDR3 sequence is CASSPPRRGEQYF. In nucleotides, the CDR3 is TGTGCCAGCAGCCCTCCTCGCCGGGGCGAGCAGTACTTC.

The CDR3 spells CASSLNGGPDQPQHF. In DNA form, the CDR3 reads TGTGCCAGCAGCTTAAATGGAGGACCCGATCAGCCCCAGCATTTT. This chain uses TRBV7-3 with TRBJ1-5; D remains unclear. The CDR3 has 15 residues. Germline assignment: CDR1 SGHTA and CDR2 FQGTGA. Trimming shortened V by 1 base and J by 5 bases, and 12 bases separated the two germline ends.

The rearrangement joins TRBV12-5 to TRBJ1-1, with TRBD1 identical over 9 bases. The germline gives CDR1 LGHNT, CDR2 FRNRAP. J was trimmed by 5 bases and V by 5 bases; bases with no gene match: 6. The CDR3 extends over 14 amino acids. The CDR3 coding sequence is TGTGCTAGTGGTCCACAGGGGGCGAGGACTGAAGCTTTCTTT. This encodes CASGPQGARTEAFF.

The chain recombines TRBV9 with TRBJ2-5; 7 bases are a match to TRBD1. The J call may not be correct, given that the DNA end is closer to TRBJ2-7. Germline V gene data show CDR1 as SGDLS and CDR2 as YYNGEE. The CDR3 contains 12 residues. The CDR3, as DNA: TGTGCCAGCAGCGGAAGGGACAGCGAGCAGTACTTC. Protein: CASSGRDSEQYF.

V is TRBV11-3 and J is TRBJ2-1; D uncertain. With 3 bases removed from V and 9 bases from J, the gap between germline ends came to 9 bases. The length of the CDR3 is 12 residues. CDR1 and CDR2 (germline): SGHNT, YENEEA. The CDR3 spells CASSLVSSEQFF. For the CDR3, the DNA is TGTGCCAGCAGCTTGGTGTCGAGTGAGCAGTTCTTC. The complete variable domain, with remaining parts taken from reference TRBV11-3 and TRBJ2-1, reads EAGVVQSPRYKIIEKKQPVAFWCNPISGHNTLYWYLQNLGQGPELLIRYENEEAVDDSQLPKDRFSAERLKGVDSTLKIQPAELGDSAVYLCASSLVSSEQFFGPGTRLTVL.

This chain links TRBV4-1 with TRBJ2-7; 7 bases line up with TRBD2. The ends lost 1 base at V and 2 bases at J; junction bases unmatched: 8. Germline CDR1 is MGHRA and CDR2 is YSYEKL. The CDR3 covers 16 residues. The CDR3 spells CASSQALSGGTYEQYF. The CDR3 DNA sequence: TGCGCCAGCAGCCAAGCCCTATCGGGGGGAACCTACGAGCAGTACTTC.

The V call is TRBV27, the J call TRBJ1-5; D perhaps matches TRBD1 (5 bases). Germline V CDR1 and CDR2: MNHEY, SMNVEV (reference sequence). This CDR3 comprises 17 residues. The V and J ends lost 2 bases and 7 bases respectively, with 21 bases between them. The DNA for the CDR3 is TGTGCCAGCAGTTTACGATGGGACCCAGGGCGGGACCAGCCCCAGCATTTT. Translating gives CASSLRWDPGRDQPQHF.

This clone is large in the sample. Other DNA sequences within the sample encode an identical CDR3. The chain joins TRBV7-9 to TRBJ2-1; 8 bases align to TRBD2. The germline V gene has CDR1 SEHNR and CDR2 FQNEAQ (reference sequence). CDR3 length equals 16 residues. V trimming: 5 bases; J trimming: 0 bases; junction bases outside the gene matches: 6. CDR3 sequence reads: CASSPRGGRSYNEQFF. DNA for the CDR3: TGTGCCAGCAGCCCCCGCGGGGGGCGCTCCTACAATGAGCAGTTCTTC.